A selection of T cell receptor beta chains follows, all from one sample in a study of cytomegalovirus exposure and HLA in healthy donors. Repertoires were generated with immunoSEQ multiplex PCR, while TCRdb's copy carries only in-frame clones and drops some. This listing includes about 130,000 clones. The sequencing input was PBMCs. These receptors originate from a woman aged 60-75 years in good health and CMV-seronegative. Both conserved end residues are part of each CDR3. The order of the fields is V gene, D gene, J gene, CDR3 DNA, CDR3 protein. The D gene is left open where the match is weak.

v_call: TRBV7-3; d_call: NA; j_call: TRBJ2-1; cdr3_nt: TGTGCCAGCAGCTTTCGACTGGGTTCCTACAATGAGCAGTTCTTC; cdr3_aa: CASSFRLGSYNEQFF
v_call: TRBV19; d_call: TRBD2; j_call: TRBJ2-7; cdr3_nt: TGTGCCAGTAGTATAGTACCGAAAACGGCGGGAGTACGGTACGAGCAGTACTTC; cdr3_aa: CASSIVPKTAGVRYEQYF
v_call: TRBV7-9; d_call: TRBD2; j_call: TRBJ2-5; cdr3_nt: TGTGCCAGCAGCTTAGGAGCGGGACTAGCGATCCAAGAGACCCAGTACTTC; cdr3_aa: CASSLGAGLAIQETQYF
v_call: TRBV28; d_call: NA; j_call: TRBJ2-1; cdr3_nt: TGTGCCAGCGGCCCCCTAGTTGGGTCCTACAATGAGCAGTTCTTC; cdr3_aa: CASGPLVGSYNEQFF
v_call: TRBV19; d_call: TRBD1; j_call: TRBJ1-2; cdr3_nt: TGTGCCAGTAGTAACCAGGGGGTACCTAACTATGGCTACACCTTC; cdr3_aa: CASSNQGVPNYGYTF
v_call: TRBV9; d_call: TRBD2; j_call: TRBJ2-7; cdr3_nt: TGTGCCAGCAGCGTAGGTGTGCGGGGGGGCTACGAGCAGTACTTC; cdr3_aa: CASSVGVRGGYEQYF
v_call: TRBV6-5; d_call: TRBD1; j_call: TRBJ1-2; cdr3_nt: TGTGCCAGCAGTCGGGACAGGTTGGACTATGGCTACACCTTC; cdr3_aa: CASSRDRLDYGYTF
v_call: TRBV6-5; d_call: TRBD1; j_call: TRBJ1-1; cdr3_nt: TGTGCCAGCATCAAAACCGGGACAGGGGGCGTCGGAGCTTTCTTT; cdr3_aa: CASIKTGTGGVGAFF
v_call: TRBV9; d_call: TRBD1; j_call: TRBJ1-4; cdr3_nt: TGTGCCAGCAGCGACTACGGACAGGGCTTAACTAATGAAAAACTGTTTTTT; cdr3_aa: CASSDYGQGLTNEKLFF
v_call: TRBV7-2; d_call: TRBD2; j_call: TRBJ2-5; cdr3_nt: TGTGCCAGCAGCTTAGGGAAGACTAGCGGGGGGGAGACCCAGTACTTC; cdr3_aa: CASSLGKTSGGETQYF
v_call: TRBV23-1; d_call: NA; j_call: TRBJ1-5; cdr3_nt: TGCGCCAGCATACCCGTCGAGGCGGGAAGCAATCAGCCCCAGCATTTT; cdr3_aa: CASIPVEAGSNQPQHF
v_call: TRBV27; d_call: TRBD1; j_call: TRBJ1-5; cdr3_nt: TGTGCCAGCACTGACAGGGGACGCAATCAGCCCCAGCATTTT; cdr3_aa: CASTDRGRNQPQHF
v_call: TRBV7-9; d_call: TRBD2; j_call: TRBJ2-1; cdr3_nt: TGTGCCAGCAGCCTGACAGCGGGAAGCTCCTACAATGAGCAGTTCTTC; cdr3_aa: CASSLTAGSSYNEQFF
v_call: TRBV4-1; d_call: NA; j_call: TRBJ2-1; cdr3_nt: TGCGCCAGCAGCCAAGATCCCAGCCCTAGCCAATACAATGAGCAGTTCTTC; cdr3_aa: CASSQDPSPSQYNEQFF
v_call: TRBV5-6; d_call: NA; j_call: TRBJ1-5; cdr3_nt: TGTGCCAGCAGCTTGGGAGGGTACAGCAATCAGCCCCAGCATTTT; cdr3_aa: CASSLGGYSNQPQHF
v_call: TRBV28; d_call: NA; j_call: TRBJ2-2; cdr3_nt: TGTGCCGGGGGGTCTACGAACACCGGGGAGCTGTTTTTT; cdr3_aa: CAGGSTNTGELFF
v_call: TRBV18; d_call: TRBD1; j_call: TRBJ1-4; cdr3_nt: TGTGCCAGCTCACTATCATCTGGACAGGGAGAAGAAAAACTGTTTTTT; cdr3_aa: CASSLSSGQGEEKLFF
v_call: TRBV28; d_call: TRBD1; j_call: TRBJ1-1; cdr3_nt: TGTGCCAGCACCTTAGGGGGCACCAACACTGAAGCTTTCTTT; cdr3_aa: CASTLGGTNTEAFF
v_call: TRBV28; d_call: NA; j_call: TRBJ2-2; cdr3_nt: TGTGCCAGCAGTTTATACAACGCGAACACCGGGGAGCTGTTTTTT; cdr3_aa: CASSLYNANTGELFF
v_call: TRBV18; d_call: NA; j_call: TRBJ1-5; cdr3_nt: TGTGCCAGCACTGACACCCTCAATCAGCCCCAGCATTTT; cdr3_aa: CASTDTLNQPQHF
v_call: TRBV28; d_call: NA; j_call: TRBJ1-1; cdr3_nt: TGTGCCAGCAGCCGACCGGGCAGGGGTGCTTTCTTT; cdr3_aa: CASSRPGRGAFF
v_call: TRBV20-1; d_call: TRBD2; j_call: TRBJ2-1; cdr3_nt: TGCAGTGCTTCTAGCGGGTTTGAGCAGTTCTTC; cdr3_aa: CSASSGFEQFF
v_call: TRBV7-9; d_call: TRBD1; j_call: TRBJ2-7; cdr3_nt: TGTGCCAGCAGCCCAACCGGACAGGGGGCTAGCGAGCAGTACTTC; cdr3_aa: CASSPTGQGASEQYF
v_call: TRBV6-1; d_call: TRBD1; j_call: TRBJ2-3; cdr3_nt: TGTGCCAGCAGTGAAGGGACAGGCTATACAGATACGCAGTATTTT; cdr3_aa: CASSEGTGYTDTQYF
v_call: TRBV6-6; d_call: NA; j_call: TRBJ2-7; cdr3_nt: TGTGCCAGCGGGCCCCCTATGGGCGAGCAGTACTTC; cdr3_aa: CASGPPMGEQYF
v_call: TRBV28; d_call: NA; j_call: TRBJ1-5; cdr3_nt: TGTGCCAGCAGTTTCGGGGACACCGATCAGCCCCAGCATTTT; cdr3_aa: CASSFGDTDQPQHF
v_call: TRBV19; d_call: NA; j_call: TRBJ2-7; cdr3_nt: TGTGCCAGTAGTACATCGGACAGCTTCTACGAGCAGTACTTC; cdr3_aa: CASSTSDSFYEQYF
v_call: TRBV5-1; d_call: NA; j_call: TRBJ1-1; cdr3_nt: TGCGCCAGCTCACAGACGACAGGTCGAAGGTACACTGAAGCTTTCTTT; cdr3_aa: CASSQTTGRRYTEAFF
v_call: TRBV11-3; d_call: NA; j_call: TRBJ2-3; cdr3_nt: TGTGCCAGCAGCTTACGGGACTCGGATACGCAGTATTTT; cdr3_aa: CASSLRDSDTQYF
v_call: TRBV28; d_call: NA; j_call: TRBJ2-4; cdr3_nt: TGTGCCAGCAGTTTGGACACCAGGGGGGACATTCAGTACTTC; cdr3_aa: CASSLDTRGDIQYF
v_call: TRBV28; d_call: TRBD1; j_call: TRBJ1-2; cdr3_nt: TGTGCCAGCAGCCGAACCTCTCGTGGGACAGGAGCCTTC; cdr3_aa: CASSRTSRGTGAF
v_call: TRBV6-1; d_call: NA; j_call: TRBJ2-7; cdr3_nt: TGTGCCAGCAGTGGAGGAGGCTTAAACTACGAGCAGTACTTC; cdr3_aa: CASSGGGLNYEQYF
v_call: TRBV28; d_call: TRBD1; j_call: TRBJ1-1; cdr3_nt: TGTGCCAGCAGTATGACAGGGGGGGCTGAAGCTTTCTTT; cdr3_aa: CASSMTGGAEAFF
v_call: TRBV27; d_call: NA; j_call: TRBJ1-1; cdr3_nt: TGTGCCAGCAGTCCGCAGGGGAAAAACCCAGAAGCTTTCTTT; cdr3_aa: CASSPQGKNPEAFF
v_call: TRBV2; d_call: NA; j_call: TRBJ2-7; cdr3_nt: TGTGCCAGCCTCAGGGATAACGAGCAGTACTTC; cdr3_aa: CASLRDNEQYF
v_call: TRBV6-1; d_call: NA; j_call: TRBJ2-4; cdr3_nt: TGTGCCAGCAGTGAAGCGCTTCGCGGCCGTGCTCGCGGAGCGGACATTCAGTACTTC; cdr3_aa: CASSEALRGRARGADIQYF
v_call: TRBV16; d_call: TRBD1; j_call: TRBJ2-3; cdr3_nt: TGTGCCAGCAGTCCGACAGGGGGCACAGATACGCAGTATTTT; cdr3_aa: CASSPTGGTDTQYF
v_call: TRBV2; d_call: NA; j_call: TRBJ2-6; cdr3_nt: TGTGCCAGCAGTGACCCCGCGGACATATACTCTGGGGCCAACGTCCTGACTTTC; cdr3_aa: CASSDPADIYSGANVLTF
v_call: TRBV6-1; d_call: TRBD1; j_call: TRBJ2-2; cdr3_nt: TGTGCCAGCAGTGGACAGGGTGTCGGCACCGGGGAGCTGTTTTTT; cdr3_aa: CASSGQGVGTGELFF
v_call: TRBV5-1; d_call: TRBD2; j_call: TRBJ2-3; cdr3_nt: TGCGCCAGCAGCAATAGCGGGGGTGTAGGCACAGATACGCAGTATTTT; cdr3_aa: CASSNSGGVGTDTQYF
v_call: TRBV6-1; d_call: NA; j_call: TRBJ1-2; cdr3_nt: TGTGCCAGCAGTGACCCAAACTATGGCTACACCTTC; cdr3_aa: CASSDPNYGYTF
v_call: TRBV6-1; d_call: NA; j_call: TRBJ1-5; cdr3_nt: TGTGCCAGCAGTGAAAGGACTGGGGGGAATCAGCCCCAGCATTTT; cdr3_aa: CASSERTGGNQPQHF
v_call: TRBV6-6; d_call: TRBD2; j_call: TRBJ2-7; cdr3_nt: TGTGCCAGCAGCGCGGCGGCGGGGGTACGTGAGCAGTACTTC; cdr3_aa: CASSAAAGVREQYF
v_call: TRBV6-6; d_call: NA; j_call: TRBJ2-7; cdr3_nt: TGTGCCAGCAGTTACTCGGTCACGGGCGAGCAGTACTTC; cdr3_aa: CASSYSVTGEQYF
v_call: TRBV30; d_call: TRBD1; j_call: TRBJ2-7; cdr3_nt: TGTGCGGCCGCGACAGGGGATGGCGAGCAGTACTTC; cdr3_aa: CAAATGDGEQYF
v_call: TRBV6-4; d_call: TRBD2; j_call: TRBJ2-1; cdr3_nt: TGTGCCAGCAGTGAGGTGGGGGGGACCTACAATGAGCAGTTCTTC; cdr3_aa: CASSEVGGTYNEQFF
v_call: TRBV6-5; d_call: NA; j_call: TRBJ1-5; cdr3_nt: TGTGCCAGCAGACGGGAACATAGCAATCAGCCCCAGCATTTT; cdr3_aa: CASRREHSNQPQHF
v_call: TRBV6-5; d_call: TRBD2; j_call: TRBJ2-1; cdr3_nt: TGTGCCAGCAGTTACTCTGGCGGGAGGGCCGGTAATGAGCAGTTCTTC; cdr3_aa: CASSYSGGRAGNEQFF